This T cell receptor (beta chain) emerged from a study of vaccination effects on CD4 cells after COVID-19. Points from the study as a whole: Clonal contraction was marked in infection- and vaccine-induced clones late after vaccination. Nearly all vaccine-induced clones in healthy recipients recognized only SARS-CoV-2.

A word on this clone: Its antigen is unidentified.

Clones were read by immunoSEQ multiplex PCR, and TCRdb kept only the in-frame ones, dropping some. The sample has 50,000 to 80,000 clones, more than 60% seen once. A roughly 11-day culture period preceded the isolation of CD4+ T cells. Each person got two doses of an mRNA SARS-CoV-2 vaccine, BNT162b2 or mRNA-1273. Absence of prior SARS-CoV-2 infection characterized the vaccine recipients, who showed negative nucleocapsid antibodies. On days 3 and 7, fresh IL-2 medium replaced half the medium. Sequencing was performed on CD4+ T cells from PBMCs cultured without peptide, taken after COVID-19 vaccination. The clonotype originates from a human donor who received a COVID-19 vaccine.

The CDR3 protein is CASSRLTSGGQQFTDTQYF. CDR3 coding DNA: TGCGCCAGCAGCCGGCTAACTAGCGGGGGCCAGCAATTCACAGATACGCAGTATTTT. The chain is built from TRBV4-1 and TRBJ2-3; 11 nucleotides line up with TRBD2. CDR3 length: 19 residues. The V and J ends lost 4 bases and 2 bases, in that order; junction bases with no gene match: 14. Germline loops: CDR1 MGHRA, CDR2 YSYEKL.